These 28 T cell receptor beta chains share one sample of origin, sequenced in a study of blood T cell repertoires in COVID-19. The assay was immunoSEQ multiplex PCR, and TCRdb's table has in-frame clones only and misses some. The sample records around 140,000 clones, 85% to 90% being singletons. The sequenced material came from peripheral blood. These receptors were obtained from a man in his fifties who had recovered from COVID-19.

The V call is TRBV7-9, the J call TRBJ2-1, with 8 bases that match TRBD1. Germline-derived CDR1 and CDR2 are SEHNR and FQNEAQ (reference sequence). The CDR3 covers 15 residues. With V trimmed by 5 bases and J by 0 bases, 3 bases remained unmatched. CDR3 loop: CASSPDRASYNEQFF. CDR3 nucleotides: TGTGCCAGCAGCCCGGACAGGGCCTCCTACAATGAGCAGTTCTTC.

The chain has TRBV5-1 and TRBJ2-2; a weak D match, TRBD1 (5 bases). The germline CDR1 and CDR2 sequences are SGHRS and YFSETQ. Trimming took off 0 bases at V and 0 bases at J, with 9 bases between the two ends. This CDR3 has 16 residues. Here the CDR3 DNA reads TGCGCCAGCAGCTTGGCGGTAGGGGCGAACACCGGGGAGCTGTTTTTT. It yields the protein CASSLAVGANTGELFF.

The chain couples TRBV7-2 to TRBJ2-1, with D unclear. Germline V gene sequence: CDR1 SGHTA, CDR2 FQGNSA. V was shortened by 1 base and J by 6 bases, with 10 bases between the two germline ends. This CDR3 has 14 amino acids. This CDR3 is CASSLVVGPNEQFF. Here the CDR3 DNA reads TGTGCCAGCAGCTTAGTTGTTGGCCCCAATGAGCAGTTCTTC. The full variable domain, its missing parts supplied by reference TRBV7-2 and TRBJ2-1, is GAGVSQSPSNKVTEKGKDVELRCDPISGHTALYWYRQSLGQGLEFLIYFQGNSAPDKSGLPSDRFSAERTGGSVSTLTIQRTQQEDSAVYLCASSLVVGPNEQFFGPGTRLTVL.

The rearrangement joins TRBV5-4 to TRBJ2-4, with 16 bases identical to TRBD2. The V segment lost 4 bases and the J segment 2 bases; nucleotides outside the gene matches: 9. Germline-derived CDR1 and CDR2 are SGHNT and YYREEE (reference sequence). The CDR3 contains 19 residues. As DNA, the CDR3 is TGTGCCAGCAGCCCAGGGACTAGCGGGGGGGGGACTTCCAAAAACATTCAGTACTTC. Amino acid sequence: CASSPGTSGGGTSKNIQYF.

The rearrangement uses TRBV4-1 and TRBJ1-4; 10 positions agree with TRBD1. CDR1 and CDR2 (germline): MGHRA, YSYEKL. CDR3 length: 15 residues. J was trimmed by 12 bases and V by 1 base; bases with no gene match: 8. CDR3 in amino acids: CASSQAGQGIRELFF. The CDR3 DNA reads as TGCGCCAGCAGCCAAGCGGGACAGGGGATTAGGGAACTGTTTTTT.

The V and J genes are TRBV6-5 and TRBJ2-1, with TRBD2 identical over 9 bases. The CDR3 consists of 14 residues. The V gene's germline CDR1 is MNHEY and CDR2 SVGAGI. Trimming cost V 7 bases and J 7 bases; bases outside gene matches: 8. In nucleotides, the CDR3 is TGTGCCAGCACTGGGCGGGGGGGCCTGAATGAGCAGTTCTTC. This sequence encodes CASTGRGGLNEQFF.

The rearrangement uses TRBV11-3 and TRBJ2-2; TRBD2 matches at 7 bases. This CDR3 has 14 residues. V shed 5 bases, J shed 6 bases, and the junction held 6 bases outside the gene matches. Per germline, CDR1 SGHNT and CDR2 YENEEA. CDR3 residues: CASSPESGAGELFF. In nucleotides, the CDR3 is TGTGCCAGCAGCCCCGAGAGCGGGGCCGGGGAGCTGTTTTTT.

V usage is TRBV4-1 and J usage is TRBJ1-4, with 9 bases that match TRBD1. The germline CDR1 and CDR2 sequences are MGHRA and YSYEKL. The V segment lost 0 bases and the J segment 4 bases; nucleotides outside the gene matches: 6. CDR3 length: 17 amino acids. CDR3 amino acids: CASSQDPGTGSNEKLFF. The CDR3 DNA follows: TGCGCCAGCAGCCAAGATCCAGGGACAGGGAGTAATGAAAAACTGTTTTTT.

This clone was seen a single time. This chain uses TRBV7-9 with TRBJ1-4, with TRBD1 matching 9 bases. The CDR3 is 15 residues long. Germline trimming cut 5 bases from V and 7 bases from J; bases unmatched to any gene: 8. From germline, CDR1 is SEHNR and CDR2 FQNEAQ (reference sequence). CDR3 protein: CASSRGDRDAEKLFF. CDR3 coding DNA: TGTGCCAGCAGCCGCGGGGACAGGGATGCTGAAAAACTGTTTTTT.

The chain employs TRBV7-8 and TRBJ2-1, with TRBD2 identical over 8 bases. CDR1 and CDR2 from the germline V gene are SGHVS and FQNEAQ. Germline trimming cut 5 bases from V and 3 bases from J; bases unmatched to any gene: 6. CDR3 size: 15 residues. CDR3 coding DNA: TGTGCCAGCAGCCCGCGGGGGGCCCTCTACAATGAGCAGTTCTTC. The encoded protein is CASSPRGALYNEQFF.

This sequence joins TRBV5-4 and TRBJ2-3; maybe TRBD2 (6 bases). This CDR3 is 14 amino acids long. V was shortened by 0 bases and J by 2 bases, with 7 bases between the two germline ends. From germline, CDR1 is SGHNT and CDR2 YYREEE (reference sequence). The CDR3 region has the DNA TGTGCCAGCAGCTTGGGGGGACTCACAGATACGCAGTATTTT. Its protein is CASSLGGLTDTQYF.

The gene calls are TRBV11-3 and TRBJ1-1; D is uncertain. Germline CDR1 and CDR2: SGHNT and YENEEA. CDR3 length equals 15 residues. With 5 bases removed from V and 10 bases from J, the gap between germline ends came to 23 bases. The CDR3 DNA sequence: TGTGCCAGCAGCCCACCCCGGTTGGAGGGAGGCACAGCTTTCTTT. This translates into CASSPPRLEGGTAFF.

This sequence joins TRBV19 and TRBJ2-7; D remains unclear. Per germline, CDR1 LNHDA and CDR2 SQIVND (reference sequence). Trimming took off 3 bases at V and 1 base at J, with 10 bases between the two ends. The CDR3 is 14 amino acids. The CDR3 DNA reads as TGTGCCAGTAGTATTTCTCGGGTTTCCTACGAGCAGTACTTC. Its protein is CASSISRVSYEQYF.

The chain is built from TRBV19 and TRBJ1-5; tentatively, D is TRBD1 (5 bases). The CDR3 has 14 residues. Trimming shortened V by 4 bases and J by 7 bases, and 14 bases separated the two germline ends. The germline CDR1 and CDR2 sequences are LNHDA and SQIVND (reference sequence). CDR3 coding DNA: TGTGCCAGTAGTACCTCAGGGAACGGGCAGCCCCAGCATTTT. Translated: CASSTSGNGQPQHF.

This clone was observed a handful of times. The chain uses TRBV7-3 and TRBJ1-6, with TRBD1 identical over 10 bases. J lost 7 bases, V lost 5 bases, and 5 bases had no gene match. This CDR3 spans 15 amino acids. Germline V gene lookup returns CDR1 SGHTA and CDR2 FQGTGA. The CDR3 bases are TGTGCCAGCAGCCCGGGACAGGGGAACAATTCACCCCTCCACTTT. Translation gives CASSPGQGNNSPLHF.

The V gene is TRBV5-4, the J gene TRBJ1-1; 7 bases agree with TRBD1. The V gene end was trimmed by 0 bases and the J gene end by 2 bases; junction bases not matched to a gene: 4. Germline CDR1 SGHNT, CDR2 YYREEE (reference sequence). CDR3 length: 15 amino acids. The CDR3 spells CASSLATGTNTEAFF. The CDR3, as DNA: TGTGCCAGCAGCTTGGCGACAGGGACTAACACTGAAGCTTTCTTT.

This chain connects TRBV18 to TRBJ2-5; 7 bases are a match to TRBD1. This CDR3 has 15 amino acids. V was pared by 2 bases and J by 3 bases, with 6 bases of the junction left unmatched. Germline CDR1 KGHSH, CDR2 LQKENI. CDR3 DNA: TGTGCCAGCTCACCAGACAGGGTGGTAGAAGAGACCCAGTACTTC. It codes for CASSPDRVVEETQYF.

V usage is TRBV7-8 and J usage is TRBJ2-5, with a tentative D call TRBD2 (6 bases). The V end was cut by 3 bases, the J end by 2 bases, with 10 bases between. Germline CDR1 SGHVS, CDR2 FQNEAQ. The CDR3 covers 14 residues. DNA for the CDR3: TGTGCCAGCAGCTTGTTTGGACTACAAGAGACCCAGTACTTC. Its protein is CASSLFGLQETQYF.

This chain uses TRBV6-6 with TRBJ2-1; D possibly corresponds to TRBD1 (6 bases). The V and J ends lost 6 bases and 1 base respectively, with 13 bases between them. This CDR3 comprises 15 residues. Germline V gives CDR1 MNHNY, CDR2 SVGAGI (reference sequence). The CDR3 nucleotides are TGTGCCAGCAGCTCAGACGGACAGTCCTACAATGAGCAGTTCTTC. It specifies CASSSDGQSYNEQFF.

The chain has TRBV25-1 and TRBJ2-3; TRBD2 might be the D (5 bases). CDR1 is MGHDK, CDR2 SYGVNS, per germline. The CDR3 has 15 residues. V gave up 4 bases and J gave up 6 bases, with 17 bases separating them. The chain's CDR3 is CASSVIGGILDTQYF. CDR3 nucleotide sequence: TGTGCCAGCAGTGTAATAGGAGGAATACTCGATACGCAGTATTTT.

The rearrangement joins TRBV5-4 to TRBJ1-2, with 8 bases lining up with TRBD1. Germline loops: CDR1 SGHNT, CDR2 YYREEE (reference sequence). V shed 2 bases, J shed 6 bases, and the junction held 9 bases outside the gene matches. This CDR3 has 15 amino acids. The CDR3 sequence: CASSFWTQGANGYTF. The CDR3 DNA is TGTGCCAGCAGCTTTTGGACGCAGGGGGCAAATGGCTACACCTTC. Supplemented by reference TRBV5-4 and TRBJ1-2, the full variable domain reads ETGVTQSPTHLIKTRGQQVTLRCSSQSGHNTVSWYQQALGQGPQFIFQYYREEENGRGNFPPRFSGLQFPNYSSELNVNALELDDSALYLCASSFWTQGANGYTFGSGTRLTVV.

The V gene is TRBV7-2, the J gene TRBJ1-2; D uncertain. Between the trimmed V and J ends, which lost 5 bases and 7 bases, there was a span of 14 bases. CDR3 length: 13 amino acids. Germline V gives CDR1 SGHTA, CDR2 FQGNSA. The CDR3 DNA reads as TGTGCCAGCAGCGCGGGTCCTACGGGTGGCTACACCTTC. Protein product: CASSAGPTGGYTF.

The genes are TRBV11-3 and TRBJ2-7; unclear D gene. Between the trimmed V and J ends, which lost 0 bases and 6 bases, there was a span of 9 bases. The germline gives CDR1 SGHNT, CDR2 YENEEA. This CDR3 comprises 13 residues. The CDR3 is CASSLDTAGEQYF. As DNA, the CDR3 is TGTGCCAGCAGCTTAGATACGGCAGGCGAGCAGTACTTC.

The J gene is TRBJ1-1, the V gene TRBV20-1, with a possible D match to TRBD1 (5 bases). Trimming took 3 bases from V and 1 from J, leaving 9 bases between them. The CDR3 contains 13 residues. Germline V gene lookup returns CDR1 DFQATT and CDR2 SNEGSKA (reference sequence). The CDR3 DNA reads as TGCAGTGCTAGTTACGACAGGAACACTGAAGCTTTCTTT. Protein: CSASYDRNTEAFF.

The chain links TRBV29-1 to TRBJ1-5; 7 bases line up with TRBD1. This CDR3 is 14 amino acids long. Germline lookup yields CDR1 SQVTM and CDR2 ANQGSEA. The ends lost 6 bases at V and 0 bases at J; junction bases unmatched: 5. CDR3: CSVTTGDSNQPQHF. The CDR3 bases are TGCAGCGTCACCACAGGGGATAGCAATCAGCCCCAGCATTTT.

The CDR3 sequence is CASSIPRQGRTGELFF. The CDR3 bases are TGTGCCAGTAGTATCCCCAGACAGGGTCGGACCGGGGAGCTGTTTTTT. This chain uses TRBV19 with TRBJ2-2, with TRBD1 matching over 7 bases. The CDR3 covers 16 residues. The germline gives CDR1 LNHDA, CDR2 SQIVND (reference sequence). V was clipped by 3 bases and J by 5 bases; unmatched bases: 9.

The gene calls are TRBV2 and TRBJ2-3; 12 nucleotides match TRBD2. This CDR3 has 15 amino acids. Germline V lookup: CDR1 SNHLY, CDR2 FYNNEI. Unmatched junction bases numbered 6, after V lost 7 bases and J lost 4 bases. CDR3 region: CASTRTSGVPDTQYF. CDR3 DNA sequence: TGTGCCAGCACTCGGACTAGCGGGGTTCCAGATACGCAGTATTTT.

CDR3 coding DNA: TGTGCCAGCAGCAACGATACAGGGTTTGGATCACCCCTCCACTTT. Translating gives CASSNDTGFGSPLHF. The chain recombines TRBV27 with TRBJ1-6; D is possibly TRBD1 (6 bases). Germline CDR1 and CDR2: MNHEY and SMNVEV (reference sequence). Trimming took 6 bases from V and 10 from J, leaving 19 bases between them. CDR3 length: 15 residues.